This T cell receptor (beta chain) emerged from a study of regulatory T cells in long-lasting Graves disease. Points from the study as a whole: Clonotypes that were public and shared totalled about 2,500 in persistent patients versus roughly 1,000 in new patients.

Investigators prepared the TCR beta libraries by applying iRepertoire HTBI primers and Arm-PCR of CDR3 regions. TCRdb itself ran the multiplex PCR reads through MiXCR, one entry per CDR3 protein. The sample carries approximately 470,000 distinct CDR3 sequences, 15% to 20% recorded once. The time point was: newly diagnosed GD, antithyroid drugs for less than 3 months. PBMC-derived RNA was used for the TCR library. CDR1 is GTSNPN, CDR2 SVGIG, per germline (reference sequence). The CDR3 has 11 residues. Trimming took off 8 bases at V and 8 bases at J, with 14 bases between the two ends. This clonotype appeared many times. The antigen remains unidentified. A further study also used this sample, focusing on T cells in Graves' hyperthyroidism and ophthalmopathy.

Specimen: peripheral blood mononuclear cells (PBMCs), collected at new diagnosis, from a patient treated with antithyroid drugs. The chain employs TRBV30 and TRBJ2-3, with D hard to call. This clonotype was sampled from a man aged 35 to 55 with Graves disease. CDR3 region: CARSMGGTQYF. Written as DNA, the CDR3 is TGTGCCCGCTCTATGGGTGGTACGCAGTATTTT. The whole variable domain, filled in from reference TRBV30 and TRBJ2-3, reads SQTIHQWPATLVQPVGSPLSLECTVEGTSNPNLYWYRQAAGRGLQLLFYSVGIGQISSEVPQNLSASRPQDRQFILSSKKLLLSDSGFYLCARSMGGTQYFGPGTRLTVL.